The 25 T cell receptor beta chains given below trace back to one sample, sequenced in a study of blood T cells in healthy people across ages. Combining a sample-barcoded 5' primer with a J-beta primer mix, a second PCR ran for roughly 7 to 12 cycles. One entry per CDR3 protein results from TCRdb running MiXCR on the 5' RACE reads. This sample has hundreds of thousands of distinct CDR3 sequences; just over 55% occur once, and the top ten carry roughly 26%. What was sequenced was blood. The receptors here all came from a man aged 40-55 years in good health.

There are a few counts of this clonotype. CDR3 bases: TGCAGTGCCAGCGGGGGTCGGGATACGCAGTATTTT. Its translation: CSASGGRDTQYF. This chain links TRBV20-1 with TRBJ2-3; 8 bases are shared with TRBD2. There are 12 residues in the CDR3. Germline loops: CDR1 DFQATT, CDR2 SNEGSKA (reference sequence). V shed 6 bases, J shed 6 bases, and the junction held 5 bases outside the gene matches.

V and J are TRBV20-1 and TRBJ2-6; 7 nucleotides match TRBD1. This CDR3 is built from 21 residues. Germline values: CDR1 DFQATT, CDR2 SNEGSKA (reference sequence). With 0 bases clipped from V and 0 bases from J, the junction kept 17 bases outside the gene matches. In DNA form, the CDR3 reads TGCAGTGCTAGAGACCTGGGACAGCAACAACTTAATCTCTCTGGGGCCAACGTCCTGACTTTC. Translated, it gives CSARDLGQQQLNLSGANVLTF.

Regarding this clonotype: A read error may account for a junction end that differs from germline. J is TRBJ2-1 and V is TRBV10-3, with 9 nucleotides matching TRBD1. There are 15 residues in the CDR3. Looked up from germline, CDR1 is ENHRY and CDR2 is SYGVKD. The CDR3: CAISDRGEVYDEQFF. As DNA, the CDR3 is TGTGCCATCAGCGACAGGGGGGAAGTCTACGATGAGCAGTTCTTC.

V gene TRBV7-2 combines with J gene TRBJ2-4; 14 nucleotides align to TRBD2. This CDR3 region has 20 residues. CDR1 SGHTA and CDR2 FQGNSA come from the germline V gene. After removal of 5 bases from V and 6 bases from J, the junction contained 18 bases not matched to a gene. DNA for the CDR3: TGTGCCAGCAGCCTACTCCCCCTAGGGACTAGCGGGAGTCACCGAAACATTCAGTACTTC. This encodes CASSLLPLGTSGSHRNIQYF. Together with reference TRBV7-2 and TRBJ2-4, the CDR3 gives the full variable domain: GAGVSQSPSNKVTEKGKDVELRCDPISGHTALYWYRQSLGQGLEFLIYFQGNSAPDKSGLPSDRFSAERTGGSVSTLTIQRTQQEDSAVYLCASSLLPLGTSGSHRNIQYFGAGTRLSVL.

The V and J genes are TRBV3-1 and TRBJ2-1; 9 bases line up with TRBD1. Germline V gene data show CDR1 as LGHDT and CDR2 as YNNKEL (reference sequence). Trimming removed 1 base from V and 4 bases from J; junction bases left unmatched: 5. There are 16 residues in the CDR3. CDR3 sequence (DNA): TGTGCCAGCAGCCAAGGCCGGGACAGGGTGTACAATGAGCAGTTCTTC. Its translation is CASSQGRDRVYNEQFF.

Many counts were recorded for this clonotype. V is TRBV11-2 and J is TRBJ2-3; perhaps TRBD1 as D (5 bases). The V gene's germline CDR1 is SGHAT and CDR2 FQNNGV. With 3 bases removed from V and 0 bases from J, the gap between germline ends came to 16 bases. The CDR3 has 17 amino acids. The DNA of the CDR3 is TGTGCCAGCAGCTTCCACCCGACTGGACAAAGCACAGATACGCAGTATTTT. It specifies CASSFHPTGQSTDTQYF.

As to this clonotype: A much bigger clone sits one base away, suggesting this may be a read error. This CDR3 is CASGRGQVETQYF. CDR3 nucleotides: TGTGCCAGCGGCAGAGGACAGGTGGAGACCCAGTACTTC. The chain uses TRBV12-3 or TRBV12-4 and TRBJ2-5; 7 positions agree with TRBD1. This CDR3 is built from 13 residues. The trim removed 8 bases at V and 5 bases at J, leaving 8 bases unmatched.

The chain couples TRBV9 to TRBJ2-5; 12 positions agree with TRBD2. The CDR3 runs 16 residues. Germline V gives CDR1 SGDLS, CDR2 YYNGEE. V was clipped by 3 bases and J by 4 bases; unmatched bases: 7. The CDR3 reads CASSARLAGVGETQYF. The DNA for the CDR3 is TGTGCCAGCAGCGCCCGACTAGCGGGAGTTGGAGAGACCCAGTACTTC.

As for this clonotype: Sequence at one end of the junction differs from germline and may be a read error. The V call is TRBV4-2, the J call TRBJ2-7; no firm D call. This CDR3 is built from 14 residues. Germline CDR1 reads LGHNA; CDR2 reads YNFKEQ. The CDR3 nucleotides read TGTGCCAGCGGCCAAGATCTGGCAGCCCGCGAGCAGTACTTC. Translating gives CASGQDLAAREQYF.

The genes are TRBV3-1 and TRBJ2-4, with D tentatively TRBD1 (5 bases). Germline values: CDR1 LGHDT, CDR2 YNNKEL (reference sequence). The CDR3 runs 14 residues. The V end was cut by 4 bases, the J end by 7 bases, with 14 bases between. The CDR3 here is CASSPRTTENIQYF. The DNA of the CDR3 is TGTGCCAGCAGCCCCAGGACAACGGAGAACATTCAGTACTTC.

The V and J genes are TRBV7-2 and TRBJ1-1; no firm D call. Trimming cost V 4 bases and J 1 base, with 13 bases left between them. Germline V gene lookup returns CDR1 SGHTA and CDR2 FQGNSA. This CDR3 spans 15 amino acids. CDR3 amino acids: CASSWDVVPNTEAFF. CDR3 bases: TGTGCCAGCAGCTGGGATGTAGTTCCGAACACTGAAGCTTTCTTT.

The gene calls are TRBV20-1 and TRBJ2-1; the D gene is possibly TRBD2 (6 bases). Germline values: CDR1 DFQATT, CDR2 SNEGSKA (reference sequence). Trimming stripped 6 bases from V and 13 bases from J, with 37 bases between. The CDR3 consists of 18 residues. CDR3 residues: CSAPDTPAGDFNQETQFF. The CDR3, as DNA: TGCAGTGCCCCAGACACGCCAGCCGGGGACTTCAACCAAGAGACCCAGTTCTTC.

This clonotype was recorded at least ten times. This rearrangement joins TRBV18 to TRBJ2-5, with D maybe TRBD2 (6 bases). Between the trimmed V and J ends, which lost 0 bases and 5 bases, there was a span of 13 bases. The CDR3 spans 15 residues. Germline lookup yields CDR1 KGHSH and CDR2 LQKENI. The CDR3 DNA reads TGTGCCAGCTCACCACCCCGCGTAGGGAGGGAGACCCAGTACTTC. It specifies CASSPPRVGRETQYF.

In this sample, this clonotype turned up once. The chain has TRBV24-1 and TRBJ2-1; D may be TRBD1 (5 bases). CDR1 and CDR2 from the germline V gene are KGHDR and SFDVKD. V was trimmed by 3 bases and J by 7 bases, leaving 15 bases between them. The CDR3 runs 15 residues. The CDR3, as DNA: TGTGCCACCAGTGATCGGACGGCCAACAGGAATGAGCAGTTCTTC. Encoded protein: CATSDRTANRNEQFF.

V is TRBV7-2 and J is TRBJ2-1; no definite D call. Per germline, CDR1 SGHTA and CDR2 FQGNSA. Trimming shortened V by 1 base and J by 11 bases, and 18 bases separated the two germline ends. This CDR3 contains 15 residues. The CDR3 DNA follows: TGTGCCAGCAGCTTAGGGCTGGTGGACCCAGTTAAGCAGTTCTTC. As protein: CASSLGLVDPVKQFF.

V and J are TRBV7-2 and TRBJ2-3, with 11 bases that match TRBD2. This CDR3 is 16 amino acids long. Germline CDR1 is SGHTA and CDR2 is FQGNSA. Trimming took 5 bases from V and 0 from J; bases not matched to a gene: 4. The CDR3 reads CASSIRLAGSTDTQYF. CDR3 in DNA: TGTGCCAGCAGCATCCGACTAGCGGGAAGCACAGATACGCAGTATTTT.

The rearrangement uses TRBV12-3 or TRBV12-4 and TRBJ1-6, with D possibly TRBD1 on 6 matching bases. The V end was cut by 5 bases, the J end by 4 bases, with 15 bases between. The CDR3 extends over 16 amino acids. In nucleotides, the CDR3 is TGTGCCAGCAGTCCCGGGACACGGACGTATAATTCACCCCTCCACTTT. The encoded protein is CASSPGTRTYNSPLHF.

This clonotype occurred a few times. V and J are TRBV7-2 and TRBJ2-3; 13 bases fit TRBD2. V gave up 5 bases and J gave up 5 bases; unmatched junction bases: 7. CDR3 size: 16 residues. Germline V lookup: CDR1 SGHTA, CDR2 FQGNSA. The CDR3 loop is CASSAGTSGNIDTQYF. The CDR3 nucleotides are TGTGCCAGCAGCGCCGGGACTAGCGGGAATATAGATACGCAGTATTTT.

The J gene is TRBJ2-7, the V gene TRBV4-2; 8 bases fit TRBD2. This CDR3 spans 16 amino acids. Germline loops: CDR1 LGHNA, CDR2 YNFKEQ. The J segment lost 0 bases and the V segment lost 0 bases, leaving 4 bases of the junction unmatched. CDR3 sequence reads: CASSQDISGSSYEQYF. The CDR3 nucleotides are TGTGCCAGCAGCCAAGATATAAGCGGGAGCTCCTACGAGCAGTACTTC.

This chain connects TRBV20-1 to TRBJ1-4, with D unclear. CDR3 length: 15 residues. V was cut by 1 base and J by 0 bases, with 9 bases left in between. From germline, CDR1 is DFQATT and CDR2 SNEGSKA (reference sequence). The CDR3 sequence is CSARASGTTNEKLFF. CDR3 in DNA: TGCAGTGCTAGAGCGTCCGGGACAACTAATGAAAAACTGTTTTTT.

This clonotype was found a few times. The chain joins TRBV20-1 to TRBJ1-2; a possible D gene is TRBD1 (5 bases). Trimming pared 5 bases from V and 3 bases from J, leaving 13 bases between. Germline assignment: CDR1 DFQATT and CDR2 SNEGSKA (reference sequence). The CDR3 contains 13 residues. The CDR3, as DNA: TGCAGTGCTCACCCAGGGTTGGACTATGGCTACACCTTC. Translation: CSAHPGLDYGYTF.

The V call is TRBV7-9, the J call TRBJ2-3; D unresolved. Germline V gene lookup returns CDR1 SEHNR and CDR2 FQNEAQ (reference sequence). The CDR3 is 12 residues long. Deletions cut 8 bases from V and 5 bases from J, with 11 bases between. The CDR3 here is CASQWTLDTQYF. The CDR3 DNA sequence: TGTGCCAGCCAGTGGACGTTAGATACGCAGTATTTT.

V and J are TRBV7-2 and TRBJ2-1, with D unresolved. This CDR3 has 16 amino acids. Germline CDR1 and CDR2: SGHTA and FQGNSA. Between the trimmed V and J ends, which lost 0 bases and 0 bases, there was a span of 9 bases. This chain's CDR3 is CASSLALRSSYNEQFF. In DNA, the CDR3 is TGTGCCAGCAGCTTAGCTCTCAGGAGCTCCTACAATGAGCAGTTCTTC.

The V and J genes are TRBV10-3 and TRBJ2-4; D is possibly TRBD1 (7 bases). With the DNA end fitting TRBJ2-7 better, the J assignment may be wrong. Germline V CDR1 and CDR2: ENHRY, SYGVKD. There are 14 residues in the CDR3. The CDR3 bases are TGTGCCATCAGGCGGGACAGCCTAACCTACGAGCAGTACTTC. This translates into CAIRRDSLTYEQYF.

This clonotype was found a few times. The rearrangement uses TRBV29-1 and TRBJ2-6, with D unresolved. Trimming left V 4 bases short and J 4 bases short, with 11 bases between. Germline V gene sequence: CDR1 SQVTM, CDR2 ANQGSEA. CDR3 length: 14 residues. In nucleotides, the CDR3 is TGCAGCGTTGCAACGTCCGAGGGGGCCAACGTCCTGACTTTC. Protein: CSVATSEGANVLTF.